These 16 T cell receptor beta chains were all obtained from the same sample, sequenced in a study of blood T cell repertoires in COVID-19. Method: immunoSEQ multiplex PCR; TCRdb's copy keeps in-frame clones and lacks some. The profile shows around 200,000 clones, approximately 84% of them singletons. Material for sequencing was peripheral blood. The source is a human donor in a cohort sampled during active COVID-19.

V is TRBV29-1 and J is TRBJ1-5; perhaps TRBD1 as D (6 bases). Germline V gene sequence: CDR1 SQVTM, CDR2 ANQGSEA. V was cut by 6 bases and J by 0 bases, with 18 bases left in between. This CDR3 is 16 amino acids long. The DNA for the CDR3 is TGCAGCGTCCTGACAGGAGCCTATTATAGCAATCAGCCCCAGCATTTT. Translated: CSVLTGAYYSNQPQHF. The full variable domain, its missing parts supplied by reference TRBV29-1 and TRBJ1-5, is SAVISQKPSRDICQRGTSLTIQCQVDSQVTMMFWYRQQPGQSLTLIATANQGSEATYESGFVIDKFPISRPNLTFSTLTVSNMSPEDSSIYLCSVLTGAYYSNQPQHFGDGTRLSIL.

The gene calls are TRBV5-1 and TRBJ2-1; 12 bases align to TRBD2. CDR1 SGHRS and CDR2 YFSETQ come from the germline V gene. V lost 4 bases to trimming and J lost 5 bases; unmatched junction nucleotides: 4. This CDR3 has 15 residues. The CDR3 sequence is CASSIGLAGNNEQFF. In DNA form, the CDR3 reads TGCGCCAGCAGCATTGGACTAGCGGGGAACAATGAGCAGTTCTTC.

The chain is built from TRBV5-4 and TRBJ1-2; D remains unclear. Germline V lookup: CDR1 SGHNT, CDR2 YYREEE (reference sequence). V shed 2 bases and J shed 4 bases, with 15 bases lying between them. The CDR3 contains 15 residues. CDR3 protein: CASSFGREGAYGYTF. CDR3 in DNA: TGTGCCAGCAGCTTTGGGCGGGAGGGTGCCTATGGCTACACCTTC.

The CDR3 DNA is TGTGCCAGCAGCTTAGGGACTCCCCCCGGCGAGCAGTACTTC. This codes for CASSLGTPPGEQYF. This chain connects TRBV7-9 to TRBJ2-7, with a possible D match to TRBD2 (5 bases). Trimming took 1 base from V and 6 from J, leaving 13 bases between them. Germline CDR1 is SEHNR and CDR2 is FQNEAQ (reference sequence). This CDR3 contains 14 residues.

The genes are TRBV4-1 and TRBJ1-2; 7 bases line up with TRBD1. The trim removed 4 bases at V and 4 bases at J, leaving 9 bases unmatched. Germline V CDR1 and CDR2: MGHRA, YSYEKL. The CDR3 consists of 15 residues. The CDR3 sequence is CASSPTGTYFYGYTF. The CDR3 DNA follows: TGCGCCAGCAGCCCGACAGGGACTTATTTCTATGGCTACACCTTC.

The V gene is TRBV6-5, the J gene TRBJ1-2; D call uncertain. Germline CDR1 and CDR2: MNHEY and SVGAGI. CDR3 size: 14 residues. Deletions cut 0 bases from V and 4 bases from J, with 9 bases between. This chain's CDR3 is CASSYSGEGYGYTF. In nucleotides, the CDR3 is TGTGCCAGCAGTTACTCGGGCGAAGGCTATGGCTACACCTTC.

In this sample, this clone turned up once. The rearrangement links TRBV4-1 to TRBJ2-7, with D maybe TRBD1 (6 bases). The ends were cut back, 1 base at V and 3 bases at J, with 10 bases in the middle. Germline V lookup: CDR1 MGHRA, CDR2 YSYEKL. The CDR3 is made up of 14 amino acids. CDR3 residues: CASSQGRQDYEQYF. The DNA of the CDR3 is TGCGCCAGCAGCCAAGGTCGACAGGACTACGAGCAGTACTTC.

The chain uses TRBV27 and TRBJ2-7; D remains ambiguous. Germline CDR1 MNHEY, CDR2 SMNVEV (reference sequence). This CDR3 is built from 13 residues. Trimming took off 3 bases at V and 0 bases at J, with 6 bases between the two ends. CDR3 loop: CASSLSGSYEQYF. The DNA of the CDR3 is TGTGCCAGCAGTTTGTCCGGCTCCTACGAGCAGTACTTC.

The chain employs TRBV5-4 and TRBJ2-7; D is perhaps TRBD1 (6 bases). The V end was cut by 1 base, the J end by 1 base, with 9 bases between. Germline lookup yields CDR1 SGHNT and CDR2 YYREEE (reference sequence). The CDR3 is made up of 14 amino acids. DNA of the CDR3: TGTGCCAGCAGCTTGCAGGGGACGTCCTACGAGCAGTACTTC. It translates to CASSLQGTSYEQYF. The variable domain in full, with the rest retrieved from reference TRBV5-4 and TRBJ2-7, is ETGVTQSPTHLIKTRGQQVTLRCSSQSGHNTVSWYQQALGQGPQFIFQYYREEENGRGNFPPRFSGLQFPNYSSELNVNALELDDSALYLCASSLQGTSYEQYFGPGTRLTVT.

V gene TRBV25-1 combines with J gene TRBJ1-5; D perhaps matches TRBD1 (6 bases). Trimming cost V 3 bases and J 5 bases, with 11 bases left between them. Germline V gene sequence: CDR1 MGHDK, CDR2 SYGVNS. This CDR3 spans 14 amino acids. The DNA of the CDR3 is TGTGCCAGCAGTGACACAGGGACCCATCAGCCCCAGCATTTT. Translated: CASSDTGTHQPQHF.

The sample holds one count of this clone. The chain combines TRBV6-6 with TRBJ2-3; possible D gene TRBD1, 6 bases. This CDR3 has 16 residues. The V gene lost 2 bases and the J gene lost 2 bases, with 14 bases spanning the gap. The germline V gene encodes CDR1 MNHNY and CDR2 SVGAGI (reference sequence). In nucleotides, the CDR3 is TGTGCCAGCAGTTACAGTCTGGGGGCGATCACAGATACGCAGTATTTT. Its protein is CASSYSLGAITDTQYF.

CDR3 in DNA: TGTGCCAGCAGCTTGGTACTCTCCTTTACAGGGGAAAACATTCAGTACTTC. Amino acid sequence: CASSLVLSFTGENIQYF. V gene TRBV5-8 combines with J gene TRBJ2-4; 7 nucleotides align to TRBD1. This CDR3 contains 17 residues. Germline CDR1 and CDR2: SGHTS and YDEGEE. Unmatched junction bases numbered 11, after V lost 0 bases and J lost 5 bases.

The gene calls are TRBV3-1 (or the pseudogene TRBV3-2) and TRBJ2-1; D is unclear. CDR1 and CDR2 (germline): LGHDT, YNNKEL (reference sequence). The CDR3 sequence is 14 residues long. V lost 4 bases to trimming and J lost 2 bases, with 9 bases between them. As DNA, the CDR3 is TGTGCCAGCAGCCCCCCCCAGGCCTACAATGAGCAGTTCTTC. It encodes CASSPPQAYNEQFF.

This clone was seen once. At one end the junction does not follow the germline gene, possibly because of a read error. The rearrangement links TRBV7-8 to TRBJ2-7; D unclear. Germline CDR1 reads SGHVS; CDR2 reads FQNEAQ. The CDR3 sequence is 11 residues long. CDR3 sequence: CASSPSDDLHF. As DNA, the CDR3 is TGTGCCAGCAGCCCCAGCGACGACTTGCACTTC.

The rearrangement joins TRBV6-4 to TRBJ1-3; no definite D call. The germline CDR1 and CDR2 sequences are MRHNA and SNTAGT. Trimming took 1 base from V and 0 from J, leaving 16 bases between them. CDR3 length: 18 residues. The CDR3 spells CASSDYGEAVFSGNTIYF. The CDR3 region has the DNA TGTGCCAGCAGTGACTATGGAGAGGCAGTCTTCTCTGGAAACACCATATATTTT.

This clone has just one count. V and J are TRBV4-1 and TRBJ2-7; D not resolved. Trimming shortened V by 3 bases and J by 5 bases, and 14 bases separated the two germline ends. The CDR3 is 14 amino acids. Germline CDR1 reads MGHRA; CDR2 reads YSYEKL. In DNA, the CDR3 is TGCGCCAGCAGCCAGACCGTCAACTACGACGAGCAGTACTTC. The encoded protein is CASSQTVNYDEQYF.